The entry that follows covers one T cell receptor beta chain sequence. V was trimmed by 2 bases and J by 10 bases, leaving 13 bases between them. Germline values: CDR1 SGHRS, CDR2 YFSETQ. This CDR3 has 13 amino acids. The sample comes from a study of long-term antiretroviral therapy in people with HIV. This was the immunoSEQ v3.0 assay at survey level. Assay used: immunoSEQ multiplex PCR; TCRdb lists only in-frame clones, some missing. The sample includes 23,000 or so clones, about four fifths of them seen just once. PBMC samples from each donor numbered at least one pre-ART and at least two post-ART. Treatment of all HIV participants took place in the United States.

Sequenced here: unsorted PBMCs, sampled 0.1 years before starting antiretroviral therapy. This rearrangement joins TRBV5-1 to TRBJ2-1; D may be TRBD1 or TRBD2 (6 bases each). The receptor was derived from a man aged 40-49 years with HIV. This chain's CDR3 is CASSLQGGGEQFF. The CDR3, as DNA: TGCGCCAGCAGCTTACAGGGTGGAGGGGAGCAGTTCTTC.